The 26 T cell receptor beta chains reported below all come from one sample, sequenced in a study of regulatory T cells in long-lasting Graves disease. Library construction for TCR beta used iRepertoire HTBI primers and Arm-PCR of CDR3 regions. Each CDR3 protein gets one entry after TCRdb re-called the multiplex PCR reads with MiXCR. The table has hundreds of thousands of distinct CDR3 sequences, around 15% seen once. Indicated time point: newly diagnosed GD, antithyroid drugs for less than 3 months. Making the TCR library involved RNA that had been extracted from PBMCs. This same sample was also taken into another study, of T cells in Graves' hyperthyroidism and ophthalmopathy.

Source: peripheral blood mononuclear cells (PBMCs), taken at new diagnosis, from a patient treated with antithyroid drugs. The source is a woman aged 30 to 39 with Graves disease.

This clonotype was picked up a small number of times. CDR3 residues: CASSSSTESSYEQYF. CDR3 sequence (DNA): TGCGCCAGCAGCTCCTCGACCGAGAGCTCCTACGAGCAGTACTTC. The chain is built from TRBV5-1 and TRBJ2-7; no definite D call. The CDR3 totals 15 residues. Germline CDR1 is SGHRS and CDR2 is YFSETQ. V was clipped by 3 bases and J by 0 bases, with 13 bases between them.

Written as DNA, the CDR3 is TGTGCCAGCAGTGAAGTTGCGGGACGGGCACCCCTCCACTTT. It specifies CASSEVAGRAPLHF. The V call is TRBV6-1, the J call TRBJ1-6, with D perhaps TRBD1 (5 bases). The V end lost 1 base, the J end lost 11 bases, and 12 bases lay between the germline ends. Germline loops: CDR1 MNHNS, CDR2 SASEGT. The CDR3 is 14 residues long.

The J gene is TRBJ2-6, the V gene TRBV12-3 or TRBV12-4; the D is unclear. Trimming pared 3 bases from V and 4 bases from J, leaving 4 bases between. The CDR3 has 13 amino acids. CDR3 loop: CASSLNGANVLTF. The CDR3 DNA reads TGTGCCAGCAGTTTGAACGGGGCCAACGTCCTGACTTTC.

Turning to this clonotype: One base away lies a much larger clone, so this may be a sequencing read error. The V and J genes are TRBV3-1 and TRBJ2-7; D might be TRBD2 (6 bases). From germline, CDR1 is LGHDT and CDR2 YNNKEL (reference sequence). This CDR3 has 14 residues. The CDR3 bases are TGTGCCGGCAGCCAAGGGAGGACTGCGTGGGAGCAGTACTTC. This encodes CAGSQGRTAWEQYF.

This clonotype appeared a few times. This sequence joins TRBV5-1 and TRBJ2-1; 11 bases align to TRBD2. This CDR3 comprises 16 residues. J was trimmed by 5 bases and V by 4 bases; bases with no gene match: 8. Germline CDR1 is SGHRS and CDR2 is YFSETQ. The CDR3 DNA reads TGCGCCAGCAGCCCGATAGCGGGAGGGCCGAACAATGAGCAGTTCTTC. Amino acids: CASSPIAGGPNNEQFF.

This chain connects TRBV24-1 to TRBJ2-1; 9 nucleotides align to TRBD1. There are 13 residues in the CDR3. V lost 7 bases to trimming and J lost 6 bases; unmatched junction nucleotides: 3. In germline, CDR1 is KGHDR, CDR2 SFDVKD. CDR3 DNA sequence: TGTGCCACCAGCGTGACAGGGGGCAATGAGCAGTTCTTC. Its translation: CATSVTGGNEQFF.

The chain uses TRBV20-1 and TRBJ2-1; 9 positions match TRBD2. Germline lookup yields CDR1 DFQATT and CDR2 SNEGSKA (reference sequence). CDR3 size: 13 residues. J was trimmed by 10 bases and V by 3 bases; bases with no gene match: 7. The CDR3 region has the DNA TGCAGTGCTAGGCGAGTTGCGGGGGGGGAGCAGTTCTTC. Residues: CSARRVAGGEQFF.

The sample holds many counts of this clonotype. This chain joins TRBV19 and TRBJ2-5; 7 bases agree with TRBD1. Germline loops: CDR1 LNHDA, CDR2 SQIVND (reference sequence). Trimming removed 7 bases from V and 3 bases from J; junction bases left unmatched: 8. The CDR3 consists of 14 residues. The CDR3 DNA reads as TGTGCCAGTAAGGGACAGTTGGGTGAAGAGACCCAGTACTTC. Its translation: CASKGQLGEETQYF.

This clonotype was seen only a few times. One end of the junction varies from germline; a read error may be responsible. The chain recombines TRBV7-8 with TRBJ2-7; no reliable D call. The CDR3 runs 15 residues. Germline values: CDR1 SGHVS, CDR2 FQNEAQ. For the CDR3, the DNA is TGTGCCGGCAGCCTAGTAGCCCCAGAATCCTACGAGCAGTACTTC. This sequence encodes CAGSLVAPESYEQYF.

Many counts were recorded for this clonotype. V gene TRBV7-9 combines with J gene TRBJ2-7, with D possibly matching TRBD1 (5 bases). V lost 1 base, J lost 5 bases, and 15 bases lay in between. There are 15 residues in the CDR3. Germline values: CDR1 SEHNR, CDR2 FQNEAQ (reference sequence). The CDR3 DNA is TGTGCCAGCAGCTTAGATGCAGGGTGGTTCGACGAGCAGTACTTC. Protein: CASSLDAGWFDEQYF.

V and J are TRBV25-1 and TRBJ2-3, with 7 bases fitting TRBD2. V lost 3 bases to trimming and J lost 0 bases; unmatched junction nucleotides: 3. This CDR3 contains 15 residues. Germline loops: CDR1 MGHDK, CDR2 SYGVNS. CDR3 nucleotide sequence: TGTGCCAGCAGTGAGCGGGGGATCAGCACAGATACGCAGTATTTT. Its protein is CASSERGISTDTQYF.

Comments on this clonotype: At one of its ends the junction is not consistent with the germline gene, which may arise from a read error. The chain combines TRBV5-1 with TRBJ2-4; D perhaps matches TRBD2 (5 bases). The CDR3 consists of 13 residues. In germline, CDR1 is SGHRS, CDR2 YFSETQ. The CDR3 nucleotides are TGTGCCAGCAAGGGAGCACTAAAAAACATTCAGTACTTC. Translating it yields CASKGALKNIQYF.

This clonotype showed up just a few times. The chain is built from TRBV9 and TRBJ2-3; a possible D gene is TRBD2 (5 bases). V was shortened by 3 bases and J by 3 bases, with 17 bases between the two germline ends. Germline V gives CDR1 SGDLS, CDR2 YYNGEE. This CDR3 region has 16 residues. CDR3 DNA sequence: TGTGCCAGCAGCGCTCTGGGAGATCGCGGAACAGATACGCAGTATTTT. This gives the protein CASSALGDRGTDTQYF.

The J gene is TRBJ1-6, the V gene TRBV6-1; D unresolved. Germline values: CDR1 MNHNS, CDR2 SASEGT. Trimming cost V 10 bases and J 6 bases, with 25 bases left between them. The CDR3 runs 17 residues. The CDR3: CATQAGSVGLFNSPLHF. The CDR3 DNA is TGTGCCACCCAGGCGGGGTCTGTAGGCCTTTTTAATTCACCCCTCCACTTT.

This clonotype was observed many times. The J gene is TRBJ1-5, the V gene TRBV20-1; no reliable D call. Trimming cost V 3 bases and J 7 bases, with 13 bases left between them. The germline V gene has CDR1 DFQATT and CDR2 SNEGSKA (reference sequence). The CDR3 sequence is 13 residues long. DNA for the CDR3: TGCAGTGCTAGGGGGAGGGAGGGACAGCCCCAGCATTTT. Translating gives CSARGREGQPQHF.

In its sample, this clonotype was seen many times. The V call is TRBV28, the J call TRBJ1-1; D is uncertain. The V end was cut by 6 bases, the J end by 1 base, with 9 bases between. This CDR3 is built from 13 residues. Germline CDR1 reads MDHEN; CDR2 reads SYDVKM. The CDR3 DNA sequence: TGTGCCAGCAGGCGGCGGGCGAACACTGAAGCTTTCTTT. Protein: CASRRRANTEAFF.

This clonotype was recorded a few times. In DNA, the CDR3 is TGTGCCTGGAGACGGGACAGGGGGGAAAAACTGTTTTTT. Encoded protein: CAWRRDRGEKLFF. This chain uses TRBV30 with TRBJ1-4, with 11 bases fitting TRBD1. Germline trimming cut 3 bases from V and 8 bases from J; bases unmatched to any gene: 2. The germline CDR1 and CDR2 sequences are GTSNPN and SVGIG (reference sequence). The CDR3 has 13 residues.

This clonotype occurred many times. CDR3 bases: TGTGCCATCAGTGAGCCCACCCGGGACAGGGATTTGGAGACCCAGTACTTC. This translates into CAISEPTRDRDLETQYF. The chain carries TRBV10-3 and TRBJ2-5; TRBD1 agrees at 9 bases. Germline CDR1 and CDR2: ENHRY and SYGVKD. CDR3 length equals 17 residues. Trimming took 2 bases from V and 5 from J; bases not matched to a gene: 12.

The chain couples TRBV20-1 to TRBJ1-3; D is unresolved. Germline-derived CDR1 and CDR2 are DFQATT and SNEGSKA (reference sequence). The CDR3 totals 14 residues. Trimming took 0 bases from V and 1 from J, leaving 7 bases between them. In DNA form, the CDR3 reads TGCAGTGCTAGAGATGGGCAGTCTGGAAACACCATATATTTT. This codes for CSARDGQSGNTIYF.

Concerning this clonotype: This may be a read error, as it is one base from a much larger clone. The rearrangement joins TRBV2 to TRBJ2-1, with D maybe TRBD2 (5 bases). CDR1 and CDR2 (germline): SNHLY, FYNNEI. The ends were cut back, 2 bases at V and 10 bases at J, with 15 bases in the middle. This CDR3 region has 14 residues. The CDR3 nucleotides are TGTGCCAGCAGTGAAAGAGAGGGAGACTACGAGCAGTTCTTC. Translation gives CASSEREGDYEQFF.

The V call is TRBV5-6, the J call TRBJ2-1; D is possibly TRBD2 (6 bases). V was cut by 4 bases and J by 5 bases, with 13 bases left in between. Germline CDR1 is SGHDT and CDR2 is YYEEEE. There are 14 residues in the CDR3. The CDR3 DNA reads as TGTGCCAGCAGCACCCCAAGCGGGCACAATGAGCAGTTCTTC. This gives the protein CASSTPSGHNEQFF.

This clonotype was seen many times. In DNA form, the CDR3 reads TGTGCCAGCCATTGGGGCGGGGGAAACTACGAGCAGTACTTC. Its translation is CASHWGGGNYEQYF. This chain uses TRBV11-2 with TRBJ2-7; 7 bases fit TRBD2. This CDR3 comprises 14 residues. J lost 3 bases, V lost 8 bases, and 10 bases had no gene match. The germline V gene encodes CDR1 SGHAT and CDR2 FQNNGV.

The CDR3 nucleotides are TGTGCCAGCAGCTTTCGGCGGCAGAGCTACGAGCAGTACTTC. Protein sequence: CASSFRRQSYEQYF. The chain links TRBV7-8 to TRBJ2-7; D gene ambiguous. Trimming left V 3 bases short and J 3 bases short, with 12 bases between. The CDR3 covers 14 residues. CDR1 and CDR2 from the germline V gene are SGHVS and FQNEAQ.

This clonotype was counted ten times or more. This sequence joins TRBV28 and TRBJ1-1, with 7 positions matching TRBD1. The CDR3 extends over 14 amino acids. V lost 4 bases and J lost 0; bases outside the gene matches: 2. Germline V gives CDR1 MDHEN, CDR2 SYDVKM. DNA for the CDR3: TGTGCCAGCAGTTCAGGGGGGATGAACACTGAAGCTTTCTTT. Its protein is CASSSGGMNTEAFF.

This clonotype has at least ten counts. This chain uses TRBV12-3 or TRBV12-4 with TRBJ1-1; no reliable D call. The CDR3 loop spans 15 amino acids. Trimming shortened V by 5 bases and J by 3 bases, and 16 bases separated the two germline ends. CDR3 in amino acids: CASSPKPFRYTEAFF. DNA of the CDR3: TGTGCCAGCAGTCCAAAACCCTTCAGGTACACTGAAGCTTTCTTT.

V usage is TRBV2 and J usage is TRBJ2-2, with 7 bases identical to TRBD1. CDR1 is SNHLY and CDR2 is FYNNEI in the germline V gene. The CDR3 has 14 residues. The V gene end was trimmed by 8 bases and the J gene end by 3 bases; junction bases not matched to a gene: 6. The CDR3 protein is CASLGQVYTGELFF. The CDR3 DNA follows: TGTGCCAGCCTAGGACAGGTGTACACCGGGGAGCTGTTTTTT.